Listed below are T cell receptor beta chains from one sample, sequenced in a study of blood T cell repertoires in COVID-19. This table comes from immunoSEQ multiplex PCR, and its TCRdb copy is limited to in-frame clones, with some not included. The sample contains 60,000 to 80,000 clones, approximately 85% of which appear only once. Specimen: peripheral blood. All receptors derive from a man in his forties or fifties with acute or convalescent COVID-19. The CDR3 runs from the conserved cysteine through the conserved F or W.

CDR3: CASSTQFGPQYF
V: TRBV11-3

CDR3: CAWSVMGSGGYTF
V: TRBV30

CDR3: CASSRDRGGSPLHF
V: TRBV6-6

CDR3: CASSQLPGQQITDTQYF
V: TRBV4-1

CDR3: CASNVGRGVTDTQYF
V: TRBV5-1

CDR3: CASSLQSGGSAGELFF
V: TRBV7-3

CDR3: CASSSTPGTSPYNEQFF
V: TRBV7-6

CDR3: CASSNRGLIYSNQPQHF
V: TRBV6-2/TRBV6-3

CDR3: CASSQWGGLGETQYF
V: TRBV5-5

CDR3: CASPTHGTSKETQYF
V: TRBV27

CDR3: CASSPLGPSGARSSYNEQFF
V: TRBV18

CDR3: CASSLGIGGLGNTIYF
V: TRBV3-1/TRBV3-2

CDR3: CASSYSRTANYGYTF
V: TRBV6-2/TRBV6-3

CDR3: CASSLNREQPQHF
V: TRBV7-8

CDR3: CASSEVAGETGETQYF
V: TRBV10-1

CDR3: CASSYRGSSPLHF
V: TRBV7-2